The sequence of this T cell receptor (beta chain) was determined in a study of cytomegalovirus exposure and HLA in healthy donors. About the study: The approximately 120 validation repertoires used the same platform as the roughly 610 first-cohort repertoires, a later analysis reported.

These donors were members of the roughly 120-subject validation cohort, a group separate from the approximately 670-subject first cohort. With V trimmed by 5 bases and J by 6 bases, 7 bases remained unmatched. From germline, CDR1 is SEHNR and CDR2 FQNEAQ (reference sequence). The CDR3 contains 14 residues. Repertoires were generated with immunoSEQ multiplex PCR, while TCRdb's copy carries only in-frame clones and drops some. The sample comprises approximately 98,000 clones, approximately 94% of which are singletons, and roughly 0.7% rests with the top ten. The chain combines TRBV7-9 with TRBJ2-3; 8 bases match TRBD1. The sample consisted of PBMCs. This receptor was taken from a woman aged 18 to 35 in good health and CMV-seronegative. The CDR3 protein is CASSKAGGSDTQYF. The CDR3 DNA sequence: TGTGCCAGCAGCAAAGCAGGGGGCAGCGATACGCAGTATTTT.